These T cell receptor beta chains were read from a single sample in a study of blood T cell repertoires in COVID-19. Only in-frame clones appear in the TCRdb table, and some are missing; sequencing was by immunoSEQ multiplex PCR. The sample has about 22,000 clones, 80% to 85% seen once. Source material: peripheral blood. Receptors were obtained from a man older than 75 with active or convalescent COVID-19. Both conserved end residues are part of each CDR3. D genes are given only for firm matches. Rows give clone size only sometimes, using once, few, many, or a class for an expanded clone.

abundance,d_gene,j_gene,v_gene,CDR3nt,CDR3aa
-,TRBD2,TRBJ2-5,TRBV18,TGTGCCAGCTCAACGCTAGCGGGGGGACCTCAAGAGACCCAGTACTTC,CASSTLAGGPQETQYF
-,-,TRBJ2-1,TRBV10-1,TGCGCCAGCAGTGAGTCCGTACACCCCAATGAGCAGTTCTTC,CASSESVHPNEQFF
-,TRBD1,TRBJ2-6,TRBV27,TGTGCCAGCAGTGCTCAGGGGGCGCGGGGGGCCAACGTCCTGACTTTC,CASSAQGARGANVLTF
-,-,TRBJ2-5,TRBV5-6,TGTGCCAGCAGCTTGTTGGGGGGGGGCCGGGAGACCCAGTACTTC,CASSLLGGGRETQYF
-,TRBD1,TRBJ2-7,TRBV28,TGTGCCAGCAGTTTCCGGACAGGGGGCAACTCCTACGAGCAGTACTTC,CASSFRTGGNSYEQYF
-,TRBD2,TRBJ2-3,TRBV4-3,TGCGCCAGCAGCCCCAACGCGGGAGGCACAGATACGCAGTATTTT,CASSPNAGGTDTQYF
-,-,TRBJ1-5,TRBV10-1,TGCGCCAGGCGAGGCTGGACAGTCGACAATCAGCCCCAGCATTTT,CARRGWTVDNQPQHF
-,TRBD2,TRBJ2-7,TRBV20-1,TGCAGTGTTGGGACTAGCTACGAGCAGTACTTC,CSVGTSYEQYF
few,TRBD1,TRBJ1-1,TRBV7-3,TGTGCCAGCAGCGCGGGACAGCTGAACACTGAAGCTTTCTTT,CASSAGQLNTEAFF
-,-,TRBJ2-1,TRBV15,TGTGCCACCAGCACTAGGACGGCGGGGCTCCACAATGAGCAGTTCTTC,CATSTRTAGLHNEQFF
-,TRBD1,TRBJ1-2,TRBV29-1,TGCAGCGTTGAAAAGGAGACAGGGGCTAACTATGGCTACACCTTC,CSVEKETGANYGYTF
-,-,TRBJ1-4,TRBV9,TGTGCCAGCAGCCCCCGACCGGAGGATAATGAAAAACTGTTTTTT,CASSPRPEDNEKLFF
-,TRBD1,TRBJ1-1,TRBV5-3,TGTGCCAGAAGCTTGCCTGGGACAGCCGACACTGAAGCTTTCTTT,CARSLPGTADTEAFF
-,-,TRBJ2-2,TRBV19,TGTGCCAGTAGTCCCATGACCGGGGAGCTGTTTTTT,CASSPMTGELFF
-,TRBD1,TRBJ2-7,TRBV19,TGTGCCAGTAGCCCACAGGGGCCCTCCTACGAGCAGTACTTC,CASSPQGPSYEQYF
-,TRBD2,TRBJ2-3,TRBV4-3,TGCGCCAGCAGCCGTCAGCGGGGGGGCGGCACAGATACGCAGTATTTT,CASSRQRGGGTDTQYF
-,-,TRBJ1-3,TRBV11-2,TGTGCCAGCAGCCTCCGGGCGGGGGCTGGAAACACCATATATTTT,CASSLRAGAGNTIYF
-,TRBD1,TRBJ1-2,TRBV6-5,TGTGCCAGCGGTTACAGGGGTGAAGGGCTCTATGGCTACACCTTC,CASGYRGEGLYGYTF
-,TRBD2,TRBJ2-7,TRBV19,TGTGCCAGTAGTATCGGACTAGCGGGAGTAAACGAGCAGTACTTC,CASSIGLAGVNEQYF
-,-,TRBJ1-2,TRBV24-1,TGTGCCACCAGGGTTAGACAGGCGAACTATGGCTACACCTTC,CATRVRQANYGYTF
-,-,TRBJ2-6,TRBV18,TGTGCCAGCTCACCCAGGGGCTCTGGGGCCAACGTCCTGACTTTC,CASSPRGSGANVLTF
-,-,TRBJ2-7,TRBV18,TGTGCCAGCTCACCTGATCGGTTAACGTACGAGCAGTACTTC,CASSPDRLTYEQYF
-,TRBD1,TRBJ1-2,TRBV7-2,TGTGCCAGCAGCTTAGAGCTGACAGGGCGCTATGGCTACACCTTC,CASSLELTGRYGYTF
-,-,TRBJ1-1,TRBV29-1,TGCAGCGCCCGGGACATGACGAACACTGAAGCTTTCTTT,CSARDMTNTEAFF
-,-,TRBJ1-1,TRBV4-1,TGCGCCAGCAGCCAAGGACTCCTTCGAAACACTGAAGCTTTCTTT,CASSQGLLRNTEAFF
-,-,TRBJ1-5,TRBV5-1,TGCGCCAGCTTTCCGGGACACTCTCAGCCCCAGCATTTT,CASFPGHSQPQHF
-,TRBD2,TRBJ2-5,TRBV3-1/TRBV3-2,TGTGCCAGCAGCCAAGATAATGCTAAGCGGGGTTCCTTCCAAGAGACCCAGTACTTC,CASSQDNAKRGSFQETQYF
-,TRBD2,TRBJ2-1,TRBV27,TGTGCCAGCAATACCCAGCGGGGGGGGTACAATGAGCAGTTCTTC,CASNTQRGGYNEQFF
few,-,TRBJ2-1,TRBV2,TGTGCCAGCAGTGAACGAGTTTTCGTTGGCAATGAGCAGTTCTTC,CASSERVFVGNEQFF
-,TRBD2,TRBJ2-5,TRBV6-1,TGTGCCAGCAGTGAAGGGACTAGCGACAAGACCCAGTACTTC,CASSEGTSDKTQYF
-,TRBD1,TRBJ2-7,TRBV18,TGTGCCAGCTCGACCGGGACAGGGGGCTACGAGCAGTACTTC,CASSTGTGGYEQYF
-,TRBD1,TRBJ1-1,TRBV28,TGTGCCAGCAGTCCGCACAGGGGGTCCACTGAAGCTTTCTTT,CASSPHRGSTEAFF
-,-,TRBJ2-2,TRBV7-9,TGTGCCAGCAGCTTCGAGACCGGGGAGCTGTTTTTT,CASSFETGELFF
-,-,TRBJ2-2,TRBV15,TGTGCCACCAGCAGAGATTTGGCCGGGGTAGGCACCGGGGAGCTGTTTTTT,CATSRDLAGVGTGELFF
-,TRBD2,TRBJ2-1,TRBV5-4,TGTGCCAGCAGCTTGGGGGGAGCGGGGGGTTCCTACAATGAGCAGTTCTTC,CASSLGGAGGSYNEQFF
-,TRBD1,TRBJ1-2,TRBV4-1,TGCGCCAGCAGCCAAGGGACAGGGGGCGATGTCTATGGCTACACCTTC,CASSQGTGGDVYGYTF
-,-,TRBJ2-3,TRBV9,TGTGCCAGCAGCGTGAGAGGTACAGATACGCAGTATTTT,CASSVRGTDTQYF
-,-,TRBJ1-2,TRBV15,TGTGCCACCAGCAGAGATCTGACAGGCGGTTGGTATGGCTACACCTTC,CATSRDLTGGWYGYTF
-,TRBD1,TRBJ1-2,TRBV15,TGTGCCACCAGACCGAACAGGGGAAGCTATGGCTACACCTTC,CATRPNRGSYGYTF
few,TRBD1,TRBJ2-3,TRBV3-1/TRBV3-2,TGTGCCAGCAGCCCCGGACAGGGACGGGCAGATACGCAGTATTTT,CASSPGQGRADTQYF
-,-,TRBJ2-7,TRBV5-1,TGCGCCAGCAGCTCCCGGGACTTACTGTCCTACGAGCAGTACTTC,CASSSRDLLSYEQYF
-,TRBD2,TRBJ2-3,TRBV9,TGTGCCAGCAGCGCCCATCGGAGCGGGGGGGCTCTTGATACGCAGTATTTT,CASSAHRSGGALDTQYF
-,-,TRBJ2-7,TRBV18,TGTGCCAGCTCACCAATGAGAACTAGCTCCTACGAGCAGTACTTC,CASSPMRTSSYEQYF
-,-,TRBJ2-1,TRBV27,TGTGCCAGCAGTTTATATTTGGGCGCAGTTGGAGAGCAGTTCTTC,CASSLYLGAVGEQFF
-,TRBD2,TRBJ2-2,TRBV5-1,TGCGCCAGCAGCTTGTCGGCGGGAGGTTGGGACACCGGGGAGCTGTTTTTT,CASSLSAGGWDTGELFF
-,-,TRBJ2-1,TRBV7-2,TGTGCCAGCAGCTTAAAGGGACTGGCGGGCCCATACTCCTACAATGAGCAGTTCTTC,CASSLKGLAGPYSYNEQFF
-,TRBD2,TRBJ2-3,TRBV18,TGTGCCAGCTCACCAGGTCTAGCGGGGGGCACTAGCACAGATACGCAGTATTTT,CASSPGLAGGTSTDTQYF
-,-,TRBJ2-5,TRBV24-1,TGTGCCACCAGTGATTTCCTTTCGTGGACCCAGTACTTC,CATSDFLSWTQYF
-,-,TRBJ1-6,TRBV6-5,TGTGCCAGCAGTTTATTGACCGTGAGGGCTAATTCACCCCTCCACTTT,CASSLLTVRANSPLHF
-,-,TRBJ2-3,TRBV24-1,TGTGCCACCAGTGATTTGACAGGGACAAACACAGATACGCAGTATTTT,CATSDLTGTNTDTQYF
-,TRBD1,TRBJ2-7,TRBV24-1,TGTGCCACCAGTGAGGGACAGGGGGCTAGGGAGCAGTACTTC,CATSEGQGAREQYF
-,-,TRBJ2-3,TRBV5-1,TGCGCCAGCAGCTTGGTGGGGGGTGGAGTAACAGATACGCAGTATTTT,CASSLVGGGVTDTQYF